The 2 T cell receptor beta chains below were found in one sample sequenced in a study of CD8 T cells in ankylosing spondylitis. Via MiXCR, TCRdb re-called the 5' RACE reads, giving one row per CDR3 protein. The top ten hold roughly 12% of the sample, which has around 100,000 distinct CDR3 sequences, 24% seen once. Sequencing input: synovial fluid, either unsorted or a sorted T cell fraction (not recorded which). The receptors stem from a male donor with ankylosing spondylitis.

This clonotype was seen ten or more times. The rearrangement links TRBV12-3 or TRBV12-4 to TRBJ1-1; D might be TRBD1 (5 bases). V dropped 3 bases and J dropped 7 bases, with 9 bases sitting between them. CDR3 length equals 12 residues. The CDR3 loop is CASSFGGLEAFF. As DNA, the CDR3 is TGTGCCAGCAGTTTCGGGGGACTTGAAGCTTTCTTT.

The rearrangement joins TRBV20-1 to TRBJ2-1; TRBD1 matches 10 bases. Germline-derived CDR1 and CDR2 are DFQATT and SNEGSKA (reference sequence). The V segment lost 3 bases and the J segment 6 bases; nucleotides outside the gene matches: 5. CDR3 length equals 14 residues. CDR3: CSASMGQGTNEQFF. CDR3 DNA: TGCAGTGCTAGTATGGGACAGGGGACCAATGAGCAGTTCTTC.